This T cell receptor (beta chain) was identified in a study of siplizumab effects on memory and regulatory T cells. General study findings and limits: In siplizumab conditions, mappable alloreactive CD4+ clones averaged 68.8% Treg-derived, against approximately 27% in controls. Apparently more diverse than memory cells, naive T cells also seemed major alloresponse contributors. Proliferating siplizumab-cultured Tregs lacked confirmed suppressive function.

Germline V gene lookup returns CDR1 MNHEY and CDR2 SVGAGI. V lost 5 bases and J 0 bases, leaving 10 bases between the germline ends. The CDR3 is made up of 14 amino acids. The repertoire was sequenced with immunoSEQ multiplex PCR; TCRdb's copy has only in-frame clones and lacks some. The data contain some 120,000 clones, 94% of them singletons. Concerning this clone: The antigen is not known.

The clonotype comes from a human donor in good health. The V call is TRBV6-5, the J call TRBJ1-2; D gene unclear. Sequencing used non-Treg CD4+ T cells sorted from blood. As DNA, the CDR3 is TGTGCCAGCAGTAGGACGGTAGCTAACTATGGCTACACCTTC. Protein sequence: CASSRTVANYGYTF.